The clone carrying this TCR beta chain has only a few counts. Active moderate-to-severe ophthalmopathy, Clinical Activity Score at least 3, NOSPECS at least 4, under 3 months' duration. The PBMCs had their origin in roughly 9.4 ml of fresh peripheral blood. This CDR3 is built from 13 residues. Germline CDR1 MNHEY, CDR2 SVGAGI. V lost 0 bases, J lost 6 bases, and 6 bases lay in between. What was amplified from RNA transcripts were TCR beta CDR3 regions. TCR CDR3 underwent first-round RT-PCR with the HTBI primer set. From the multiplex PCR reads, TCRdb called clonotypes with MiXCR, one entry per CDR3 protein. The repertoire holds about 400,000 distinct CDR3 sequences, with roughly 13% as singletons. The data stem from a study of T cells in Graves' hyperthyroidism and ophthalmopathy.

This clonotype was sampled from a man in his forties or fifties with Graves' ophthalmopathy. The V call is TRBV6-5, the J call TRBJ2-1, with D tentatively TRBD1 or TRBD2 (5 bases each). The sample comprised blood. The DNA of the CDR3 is TGTGCCAGCAGTTACTCGGGGGTCAATGAGCAGTTCTTC. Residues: CASSYSGVNEQFF.